The 32 T cell receptor beta chains given below trace back to one sample, sequenced in a study of cytomegalovirus exposure and HLA in healthy donors. PCR used 60 Vbeta primers and 13 Jbeta primers. This table comes from immunoSEQ multiplex PCR, and its TCRdb copy is limited to in-frame clones, with some not included. The sample has roughly 180,000 clones, around four fifths seen once; the top ten hold roughly 1.3%. Specimen: PBMCs. These receptor sequences come from a man aged 25 to 45 in good health and CMV-seronegative.

This sequence joins TRBV5-1 and TRBJ1-2; 8 positions match TRBD1. CDR1 and CDR2 (germline): SGHRS, YFSETQ. Germline trimming cut 0 bases from V and 2 bases from J; bases unmatched to any gene: 3. CDR3 length: 15 amino acids. CDR3 sequence reads: CASSLGTGTNYGYTF. In DNA form, the CDR3 reads TGCGCCAGCAGCTTGGGGACAGGGACGAACTATGGCTACACCTTC.

The chain combines TRBV2 with TRBJ2-5; the D gene is possibly TRBD2 (5 bases). This CDR3 has 12 residues. V gave up 10 bases and J gave up 4 bases, with 13 bases separating them. Germline V gene data show CDR1 as SNHLY and CDR2 as FYNNEI. The CDR3 spells CATEESGETQYF. The CDR3 DNA reads TGTGCCACCGAGGAGAGCGGAGAGACCCAGTACTTC.

The rearrangement uses TRBV28 and TRBJ1-5; 8 nucleotides agree with TRBD1. CDR3 size: 16 residues. V was pared by 4 bases and J by 0 bases, with 5 bases of the junction left unmatched. The germline V gene encodes CDR1 MDHEN and CDR2 SYDVKM. DNA of the CDR3: TGTGCCAGCAGTTCACGGACAGGGAATAGCAATCAGCCCCAGCATTTT. Its translation: CASSSRTGNSNQPQHF.

This clone was counted a few times. The chain is built from TRBV6-1 and TRBJ2-1; TRBD2 agrees at 12 bases. This CDR3 has 15 amino acids. Germline loops: CDR1 MNHNS, CDR2 SASEGT. V lost 4 bases, J lost 2 bases, and 0 bases stayed unmatched. CDR3 region: CASSGTSGAYNEQFF. The CDR3 coding sequence is TGTGCCAGCAGTGGGACTAGCGGGGCCTACAATGAGCAGTTCTTC.

The chain couples TRBV5-1 to TRBJ2-1, with 10 bases fitting TRBD1. The CDR3 length is 15 residues. V gave up 4 bases and J gave up 9 bases; unmatched junction bases: 10. The germline CDR1 and CDR2 sequences are SGHRS and YFSETQ. CDR3 sequence reads: CASSPGTGVRSEQFF. CDR3 in DNA: TGCGCCAGCAGCCCAGGGACAGGGGTTCGTAGTGAGCAGTTCTTC.

The chain recombines TRBV5-1 with TRBJ2-7; TRBD1 matches at 11 bases. With 5 bases clipped from V and 5 bases from J, the junction kept 6 bases outside the gene matches. The CDR3 runs to 14 residues. Germline CDR1 is SGHRS and CDR2 is YFSETQ. The CDR3 protein is CASRFGDRGDEQYF. CDR3 nucleotide sequence: TGCGCCAGCAGATTCGGGGACAGGGGGGACGAGCAGTACTTC.

V is TRBV7-2 and J is TRBJ2-5; a weak D match, TRBD2 (7 bases). Trimming stripped 1 base from V and 2 bases from J, with 17 bases between. The CDR3 consists of 17 residues. Germline CDR1 and CDR2: SGHTA and FQGNSA. CDR3 loop: CASSLEFGGGSQETQYF. The CDR3 coding sequence is TGTGCCAGCAGCTTAGAGTTTGGGGGCGGGAGTCAAGAGACCCAGTACTTC. The complete variable domain, with remaining parts taken from reference TRBV7-2 and TRBJ2-5, reads GAGVSQSPSNKVTEKGKDVELRCDPISGHTALYWYRQSLGQGLEFLIYFQGNSAPDKSGLPSDRFSAERTGGSVSTLTIQRTQQEDSAVYLCASSLEFGGGSQETQYFGPGTRLLVL.

The chain uses TRBV30 and TRBJ2-7, with 8 bases lining up with TRBD1. The length of the CDR3 is 11 residues. Germline CDR1 is GTSNPN and CDR2 is SVGIG (reference sequence). The junction had 4 bases not matched to a gene; V was cut back by 3 bases and J by 9 bases. CDR3 DNA: TGTGCCTGGAGCAGGGACAGGTCGCAGTACTTC. Amino acid sequence: CAWSRDRSQYF.

This clone was observed once. The chain employs TRBV30 and TRBJ1-1; 8 bases align to TRBD1. This CDR3 region has 11 residues. V was clipped by 8 bases and J by 8 bases; unmatched bases: 7. Per germline, CDR1 GTSNPN and CDR2 SVGIG (reference sequence). For the CDR3, the DNA is TGTGCCGCCGGCCAGGGGGCAGAAGCTTTCTTT. It yields the protein CAAGQGAEAFF.

This chain uses TRBV4-2 with TRBJ2-7, with 8 nucleotides matching TRBD2. V shed 0 bases, J shed 4 bases, and the junction held 5 bases outside the gene matches. This CDR3 has 15 amino acids. The germline CDR1 and CDR2 sequences are LGHNA and YNFKEQ. This CDR3 is CASSQDKAGVYEQYF. The CDR3 DNA reads TGTGCCAGCAGCCAAGATAAAGCGGGAGTGTACGAGCAGTACTTC.

The V gene is TRBV19, the J gene TRBJ1-4; tentatively, D is TRBD1 (5 bases). The CDR3 consists of 14 residues. Deletions cut 7 bases from V and 3 bases from J, with 12 bases between. Germline lookup yields CDR1 LNHDA and CDR2 SQIVND (reference sequence). Here the CDR3 DNA reads TGTGCCAGTACCTTGGGGCCGTCTAATGAAAAACTGTTTTTT. The encoded protein is CASTLGPSNEKLFF.

V usage is TRBV6-6 and J usage is TRBJ2-4; unclear D gene. The CDR3 has 15 amino acids. Germline assignment: CDR1 MNHNY and CDR2 SVGAGI (reference sequence). V shed 7 bases and J shed 0 bases, with 13 bases lying between them. The CDR3: CASTEHYLAKNIQYF. The CDR3 bases are TGTGCCAGCACGGAGCACTACCTAGCCAAAAACATTCAGTACTTC.

The chain has TRBV23-1 and TRBJ2-7, with 9 bases identical to TRBD1. TRBV23-1 is noted as an ORF with a role that remains uncertain. J was trimmed by 0 bases and V by 4 bases; bases with no gene match: 7. This CDR3 comprises 16 residues. CDR3 coding DNA: TGCGCCAGCAGTCGCCTACCGGGACAGGGCTCCTACGAGCAGTACTTC. This gives the protein CASSRLPGQGSYEQYF.

The chain carries TRBV28 and TRBJ2-1, with D perhaps matching TRBD1 (5 bases). The CDR3 has 14 amino acids. V lost 3 bases, J lost 8 bases, and 14 bases lay in between. Looked up from germline, CDR1 is MDHEN and CDR2 is SYDVKM. The DNA of the CDR3 is TGTGCCAGCAGTTTTGCAGGGAATGGGGATGAGCAGTTCTTC. It yields the protein CASSFAGNGDEQFF.

The sample holds one count of this clone. The rearrangement joins TRBV6-5 to TRBJ1-4; 7 bases are a match to TRBD1. Germline values: CDR1 MNHEY, CDR2 SVGAGI. V shed 6 bases and J 7 bases; nucleotides not matched to a gene: 8. The CDR3 has 14 amino acids. CDR3 region: CASRQWDSAEKLFF. The CDR3 DNA is TGTGCCAGCAGACAATGGGACAGTGCTGAAAAACTGTTTTTT.

The chain carries TRBV6-5 and TRBJ2-7; the match to TRBD2 covers 7 bases. J gave up 7 bases and V 6 bases, and 9 bases lay outside the gene matches. Per germline, CDR1 MNHEY and CDR2 SVGAGI. The CDR3 is 13 amino acids. The CDR3 coding sequence is TGTGCCAGCAGAGCCTCGTGGGAGGGGGAGCAGTACTTC. Translated: CASRASWEGEQYF.

The chain has TRBV10-3 and TRBJ2-7; 7 bases line up with TRBD1. This CDR3 has 13 residues. V dropped 8 bases and J dropped 5; count of bases not matched to a gene: 9. Germline CDR1 is ENHRY and CDR2 is SYGVKD. CDR3 DNA sequence: TGTGCCATCGGTGGACAGGACGGTCACGAGCAGTACTTC. This gives the protein CAIGGQDGHEQYF.

This chain connects TRBV23-1 to TRBJ1-2; tentative D call: TRBD1 (6 bases). TRBV23-1 is noted as an ORF with a role that remains uncertain. This CDR3 has 15 residues. Trimming left V 3 bases short and J 4 bases short, with 15 bases between. The CDR3 spells CASSHQTGLTYGYTF. In nucleotides, the CDR3 is TGCGCCAGCAGTCATCAGACAGGTCTCACCTATGGCTACACCTTC.

This chain joins TRBV4-3 and TRBJ2-7; 9 nucleotides line up with TRBD1. Looked up from germline, CDR1 is LGHNA and CDR2 is YSLEER. J gave up 0 bases and V 3 bases, and 6 bases lay outside the gene matches. The CDR3 is made up of 16 amino acids. The CDR3 is CASSHHGTGSSYEQYF. The CDR3, as DNA: TGCGCCAGCAGCCATCACGGGACAGGGAGCTCCTACGAGCAGTACTTC.

The V and J genes are TRBV7-3 and TRBJ1-1, with 7 bases lining up with TRBD1. This CDR3 region has 13 residues. The germline V gene encodes CDR1 SGHTA and CDR2 FQGTGA. After removal of 5 bases from V and 6 bases from J, the junction contained 6 bases not matched to a gene. The CDR3 reads CASSPGTAPEAFF. The CDR3 bases are TGTGCCAGCAGCCCCGGGACAGCCCCTGAAGCTTTCTTT.

The chain carries TRBV18 and TRBJ1-1; TRBD1 is a possible D gene (6 bases). Deletions cut 7 bases from V and 4 bases from J, with 13 bases between. The CDR3 totals 13 residues. CDR1 KGHSH and CDR2 LQKENI come from the germline V gene. CDR3 protein: CASLGTIITEAFF. In DNA, the CDR3 is TGTGCCAGCTTGGGGACAATTATCACTGAAGCTTTCTTT.

This chain connects TRBV25-1 to TRBJ2-3; D perhaps matches TRBD2 (6 bases). Germline V CDR1 and CDR2: MGHDK, SYGVNS. The CDR3 contains 16 residues. V was clipped by 3 bases and J by 3 bases, with 16 bases between them. For the CDR3, the DNA is TGTGCCAGCAGTGAGACTATCGTGGAGGGGACAGATACGCAGTATTTT. Its translation: CASSETIVEGTDTQYF.

The chain combines TRBV5-6 with TRBJ1-6, with D hard to call. CDR1 is SGHDT, CDR2 YYEEEE, per germline. The CDR3 is made up of 14 amino acids. V was pared by 0 bases and J by 10 bases, with 11 bases between. The CDR3 reads CASSLVSLSSPLHF. In DNA form, the CDR3 reads TGTGCCAGCAGCTTGGTTAGCCTTTCCTCACCCCTCCACTTT.

Only a few counts were recorded for this clone. The CDR3: CASSLARGNSPLHF. CDR3 DNA: TGCGCCAGCAGCTTGGCCAGGGGGAATTCACCCCTCCACTTT. J is TRBJ1-6 and V is TRBV5-1, with 7 bases matching TRBD1. Unmatched junction bases numbered 1, after V lost 0 bases and J lost 7 bases. The germline V gene has CDR1 SGHRS and CDR2 YFSETQ. The CDR3 is 14 amino acids. Complete variable domain (other parts from reference TRBV5-1 and TRBJ1-6): KAGVTQTPRYLIKTRGQQVTLSCSPISGHRSVSWYQQTPGQGLQFLFEYFSETQRNKGNFPGRFSGRQFSNSRSEMNVSTLELGDSALYLCASSLARGNSPLHFGNGTRLTVT.

The rearrangement joins TRBV6-5 to TRBJ2-4; D may be TRBD1 (6 bases). The CDR3 runs to 16 residues. V shed 0 bases and J shed 0 bases, with 9 bases lying between them. Germline V gene data show CDR1 as MNHEY and CDR2 as SVGAGI. The CDR3 DNA sequence: TGTGCCAGCAGTTACTCCGGCAGGGGAGCCAAAAACATTCAGTACTTC. Residues: CASSYSGRGAKNIQYF.

The chain joins TRBV27 to TRBJ1-2, with TRBD1 matching 8 bases. V gave up 6 bases and J gave up 5 bases; unmatched junction bases: 5. From germline, CDR1 is MNHEY and CDR2 SMNVEV (reference sequence). The CDR3 is 13 amino acids. This chain's CDR3 is CASRSGTGYGYTF. The CDR3 DNA reads TGTGCCAGCAGGTCCGGGACAGGTTATGGCTACACCTTC.

CDR3 coding DNA: TGTGCCAGCAGCAACAGGGTCCATGGCTACACCTTC. This encodes CASSNRVHGYTF. V gene TRBV21-1 combines with J gene TRBJ1-2; the table's D gene call, TRBD1, was not cross checked with the DNA. TRBV21-1 is reported as a pseudogene. The CDR3 totals 12 residues.

The V call is TRBV4-3, the J call TRBJ2-1, with 10 bases matching TRBD1. Germline V CDR1 and CDR2: LGHNA, YSLEER. V shed 0 bases, J shed 2 bases, and the junction held 7 bases outside the gene matches. The CDR3 sequence is 18 residues long. CDR3 in amino acids: CASSQEFRTGGPYNEQFF. The DNA of the CDR3 is TGCGCCAGCAGCCAAGAATTTAGGACAGGGGGTCCCTACAATGAGCAGTTCTTC.

The gene calls are TRBV6-6 and TRBJ2-1; the D gene is possibly TRBD2 (6 bases). The germline gives CDR1 MNHNY, CDR2 SVGAGI (reference sequence). The V end was cut by 4 bases, the J end by 7 bases, with 14 bases between. This CDR3 has 14 residues. CDR3 sequence (DNA): TGTGCCAGCAGTTTTAACGGGAGAGGGAATGAGCAGTTCTTC. This codes for CASSFNGRGNEQFF.

The chain links TRBV6-4 to TRBJ1-1; a weak D match, TRBD1 (6 bases). There are 14 residues in the CDR3. Trimming took off 3 bases at V and 12 bases at J, with 20 bases between the two ends. Germline CDR1 MRHNA, CDR2 SNTAGT. The CDR3 DNA is TGTGCCAGCAGTGAACGGGACACGCCGTATAACCCTTTCTTT. Its translation is CASSERDTPYNPFF.

The genes are TRBV18 and TRBJ2-1, with D unclear. The germline gives CDR1 KGHSH, CDR2 LQKENI. Trimming took off 8 bases at V and 7 bases at J, with 18 bases between the two ends. The CDR3 has 14 amino acids. The CDR3 is CASLDDKNGNEQFF. CDR3 in DNA: TGTGCCAGCCTAGACGATAAGAATGGTAATGAGCAGTTCTTC. Supplemented by reference TRBV18 and TRBJ2-1, the full variable domain reads NAGVMQNPRHLVRRRGQEARLRCSPMKGHSHVYWYRQLPEEGLKFMVYLQKENIIDESGMPKERFSAEFPKEGPSILRIQQVVRGDSAAYFCASLDDKNGNEQFFGPGTRLTVL.

The gene calls are TRBV7-2 and TRBJ2-7; possible D gene TRBD2, 5 bases. V shed 5 bases and J shed 4 bases, with 9 bases lying between them. Looked up from germline, CDR1 is SGHTA and CDR2 is FQGNSA. The CDR3 is 12 amino acids. The DNA for the CDR3 is TGTGCCAGCAGCCCTGGAGGATACGAGCAGTACTTC. This translates into CASSPGGYEQYF.